One sample yielded the 29 T cell receptor beta chains listed below, sequenced in a study of shared clonotypes between healthy human individuals. Sequenced by immunoSEQ multiplex PCR; TCRdb stores in-frame clones only, minus some. The sample records about 1.5 million clones, around 98% being singletons. Sequencing input: naive CD4+ T cells sorted from blood. As for subset: CD45RA+ positively selected. Receptors originate from a young man in good health.

J is TRBJ2-3 and V is TRBV7-2; 9 bases match TRBD2. Germline CDR1 and CDR2: SGHTA and FQGNSA. The CDR3 length is 16 residues. V dropped 1 base and J dropped 0; count of bases not matched to a gene: 2. The CDR3 protein is CASSLVLAGSTDTQYF. As DNA, the CDR3 is TGTGCCAGCAGCTTAGTGCTAGCGGGAAGCACAGATACGCAGTATTTT.

The chain uses TRBV7-7 and TRBJ2-3; D is unresolved. CDR3 length: 13 amino acids. Germline CDR1 reads SSHAT; CDR2 reads FNYEAQ (reference sequence). V lost 5 bases and J lost 8, with 14 bases in between. The CDR3 loop reads CASSPNWEGTQYF. The CDR3 nucleotides read TGTGCCAGCAGCCCCAACTGGGAAGGTACGCAGTATTTT.

V is TRBV5-4 and J is TRBJ2-5; tentative D call: TRBD1 (5 bases). The CDR3 runs 14 residues. Germline CDR1 is SGHNT and CDR2 is YYREEE (reference sequence). Trimming stripped 0 bases from V and 5 bases from J, with 11 bases between. CDR3 in DNA: TGTGCCAGCAGCTTGGACCGATGGGGCGAGACCCAGTACTTC. Its protein is CASSLDRWGETQYF. The complete variable domain, with remaining parts taken from reference TRBV5-4 and TRBJ2-5, reads ETGVTQSPTHLIKTRGQQVTLRCSSQSGHNTVSWYQQALGQGPQFIFQYYREEENGRGNFPPRFSGLQFPNYSSELNVNALELDDSALYLCASSLDRWGETQYFGPGTRLLVL.

The chain carries TRBV2 and TRBJ1-1, with no clear D. CDR1 is SNHLY and CDR2 is FYNNEI in the germline V gene. Trimming took 6 bases from V and 0 from J, leaving 11 bases between them. This CDR3 is 14 amino acids long. The CDR3 sequence: CASRERVMNTEAFF. CDR3 in DNA: TGTGCCAGCAGAGAAAGGGTAATGAACACTGAAGCTTTCTTT.

To note about this clone: In the same sample, other DNA sequences code for this CDR3. The chain recombines TRBV5-1 with TRBJ2-7; 7 bases are shared with TRBD2. Looked up from germline, CDR1 is SGHRS and CDR2 is YFSETQ. After removal of 4 bases from V and 0 bases from J, the junction contained 4 bases not matched to a gene. This CDR3 has 14 residues. The DNA of the CDR3 is TGCGCCAGCAGCCTCGGGGGGAGCTCCTACGAGCAGTACTTC. This translates into CASSLGGSSYEQYF.

The chain couples TRBV29-1 to TRBJ2-3; 9 bases match TRBD2. CDR1 is SQVTM, CDR2 ANQGSEA, per germline. V was clipped by 4 bases and J by 4 bases; unmatched bases: 9. This CDR3 contains 15 residues. Here the CDR3 DNA reads TGCAGCGTTGCTGGGACTAGCCAAGGGGCAGATACGCAGTATTTT. It translates to CSVAGTSQGADTQYF.

This chain joins TRBV4-1 and TRBJ1-1, with a weak D call TRBD1 (5 bases). Trimming removed 4 bases from V and 3 bases from J, with 15 bases in between. Germline loops: CDR1 MGHRA, CDR2 YSYEKL. CDR3 size: 15 residues. Here the CDR3 DNA reads TGCGCCAGCAGCCCCAAAGCGGGGGGGGACACTGAAGCTTTCTTT. Its protein product is CASSPKAGGDTEAFF.

The rearrangement joins TRBV19 to TRBJ2-7; no clear D gene. CDR3 length equals 14 residues. The ends were cut back, 3 bases at V and 2 bases at J, with 11 bases in the middle. Germline assignment: CDR1 LNHDA and CDR2 SQIVND (reference sequence). CDR3 protein: CASSIDPTAYEQYF. The DNA for the CDR3 is TGTGCCAGTAGTATCGACCCCACTGCCTACGAGCAGTACTTC.

V and J are TRBV11-3 and TRBJ2-2, with 13 bases lining up with TRBD2. The CDR3 consists of 17 residues. Germline trimming cut 4 bases from V and 6 bases from J; bases unmatched to any gene: 8. In germline, CDR1 is SGHNT, CDR2 YENEEA. CDR3: CASSSGSGTSGAGELFF. The CDR3 DNA reads as TGTGCCAGCAGCTCAGGATCTGGGACTAGCGGGGCCGGGGAGCTGTTTTTT.

The chain is built from TRBV28 and TRBJ1-5; TRBD1 matches at 8 bases. Germline V lookup: CDR1 MDHEN, CDR2 SYDVKM. After removal of 3 bases from V and 3 bases from J, the junction contained 10 bases not matched to a gene. CDR3 size: 17 residues. CDR3 sequence reads: CASSFSPGQELNQPQHF. CDR3 nucleotide sequence: TGTGCCAGCAGTTTTTCCCCGGGACAGGAACTCAATCAGCCCCAGCATTTT. Supplemented by reference TRBV28 and TRBJ1-5, the full variable domain reads DVKVTQSSRYLVKRTGEKVFLECVQDMDHENMFWYRQDPGLGLRLIYFSYDVKMKEKGDIPEGYSVSREKKERFSLILESASTNQTSMYLCASSFSPGQELNQPQHFGDGTRLSIL.

The sample holds one count of this clone. As DNA, the CDR3 is TGTGCCATCAGCGGGGACGTCGGCGAGCAGTACTTC. This encodes CAISGDVGEQYF. V gene TRBV10-3 combines with J gene TRBJ2-7; D possibly uses TRBD1 or TRBD2 (5 bases each). Deletions cut 6 bases from V and 6 bases from J, with 12 bases between. The CDR3 totals 12 residues. Germline lookup yields CDR1 ENHRY and CDR2 SYGVKD.

The genes are TRBV7-8 and TRBJ2-5, with 8 bases that match TRBD1. V lost 3 bases to trimming and J lost 5 bases; unmatched junction nucleotides: 11. There are 16 residues in the CDR3. Germline CDR1 is SGHVS and CDR2 is FQNEAQ. The DNA of the CDR3 is TGTGCCAGCAGCTTCCGTCCGGGACAGGTGATGGAGACCCAGTACTTC. The encoded protein is CASSFRPGQVMETQYF.

This chain links TRBV10-2 with TRBJ1-2; TRBD1 matches 7 bases. Germline-derived CDR1 and CDR2 are WSHSY and SAAADI. V lost 6 bases and J lost 4; bases outside the gene matches: 11. This CDR3 region has 15 residues. The CDR3 protein is CASRGQVVLSYGYTF. CDR3 sequence (DNA): TGCGCCAGCAGAGGACAGGTAGTTTTGAGCTATGGCTACACCTTC.

This clone was recorded once. The chain employs TRBV12-5 and TRBJ1-5; no definite D call. V was pared by 3 bases and J by 2 bases, with 11 bases between. The CDR3 is 15 amino acids. Germline V CDR1 and CDR2: LGHNT, FRNRAP. In DNA, the CDR3 is TGTGCTAGTGGTTTAGACACGAGAGGCAATCAGCCCCAGCATTTT. This codes for CASGLDTRGNQPQHF. Combining the CDR3 with reference TRBV12-5 and TRBJ1-5 gives the whole variable domain DARVTQTPRHKVTEMGQEVTMRCQPILGHNTVFWYRQTMMQGLELLAYFRNRAPLDDSGMPKDRFSAEMPDATLATLKIQPSEPRDSAVYFCASGLDTRGNQPQHFGDGTRLSIL.

The genes are TRBV10-3 and TRBJ2-7, with D possibly matching TRBD1 (5 bases). Between the trimmed V and J ends, which lost 3 bases and 9 bases, there was a span of 12 bases. Germline loops: CDR1 ENHRY, CDR2 SYGVKD. The CDR3 spans 12 residues. The CDR3 DNA reads TGTGCCATCAGTGACCTGACAGTTCGGCAGTACTTC. This gives the protein CAISDLTVRQYF.

The chain's CDR3 is CASSRPGAVIGANVLTF. The CDR3 DNA follows: TGCGCCAGCAGCCGTCCGGGGGCAGTTATTGGGGCCAACGTCCTGACTTTC. The V gene is TRBV4-1, the J gene TRBJ2-6; D might be TRBD1 or TRBD2, each matching 6 bases. Per the germline V gene, CDR1 is MGHRA and CDR2 is YSYEKL. The germline V and J ends were trimmed by 4 bases and 3 bases, with 16 bases remaining between them. This CDR3 spans 17 amino acids.

The chain recombines TRBV30 with TRBJ2-1, with 9 bases matching TRBD2. The CDR3 sequence is 13 residues long. Germline trimming cut 3 bases from V and 9 bases from J; bases unmatched to any gene: 6. The germline V gene has CDR1 GTSNPN and CDR2 SVGIG (reference sequence). The CDR3 sequence: CAWRAGGVPEQFF. CDR3 coding DNA: TGTGCCTGGAGAGCGGGAGGAGTACCTGAGCAGTTCTTC.

CDR3 sequence (DNA): TGTGCCAGCAGTTACGCCCCGGGGGTAAAAGAAAAACTGTTTTTT. Residues: CASSYAPGVKEKLFF. This chain links TRBV6-5 with TRBJ1-4, with D perhaps TRBD1 (5 bases). The CDR3 is made up of 15 amino acids. From germline, CDR1 is MNHEY and CDR2 SVGAGI. V was cut by 2 bases and J by 8 bases, with 15 bases left in between.

The genes are TRBV10-1 and TRBJ2-5, with a weak D call TRBD1 (5 bases). CDR1 is WNHNN and CDR2 is SYGVQD in the germline V gene (reference sequence). The CDR3 spans 14 residues. The V end lost 2 bases, the J end lost 1 base, and 8 bases lay between the germline ends. The CDR3 is CASSETGPQETQYF. CDR3 bases: TGCGCCAGCAGTGAGACAGGACCCCAAGAGACCCAGTACTTC.

The V call is TRBV6-6, the J call TRBJ2-7; perhaps D is TRBD1 or TRBD2 (6 bases each). Between the trimmed V and J ends, which lost 7 bases and 6 bases, there was a span of 19 bases. The CDR3 has 14 amino acids. The germline V gene encodes CDR1 MNHNY and CDR2 SVGAGI (reference sequence). CDR3 region: CASMWNREEGEQYF. For the CDR3, the DNA is TGTGCCAGCATGTGGAACAGGGAGGAGGGCGAGCAGTACTTC.

Regarding this clone: The same CDR3 also results from other DNA sequences found in this sample. This chain joins TRBV5-1 and TRBJ2-5; 7 bases are shared with TRBD2. V was pared by 4 bases and J by 5 bases, with 8 bases of the junction left unmatched. The CDR3 length is 14 residues. Germline V lookup: CDR1 SGHRS, CDR2 YFSETQ. The CDR3 sequence is CASSLLQGGETQYF. As DNA, the CDR3 is TGCGCCAGCAGCCTACTCCAGGGAGGGGAGACCCAGTACTTC.

This chain links TRBV5-5 with TRBJ2-3; D not resolved. The V end lost 5 bases, the J end lost 1 base, and 8 bases lay between the germline ends. Germline V gives CDR1 SGHKS, CDR2 YYEKEE (reference sequence). The CDR3 totals 13 residues. CDR3 bases: TGTGCCAGCAGGGATTGGCGCACAGATACGCAGTATTTT. Translated: CASRDWRTDTQYF.

The V call is TRBV18, the J call TRBJ2-2; no clear D gene. CDR3 length equals 15 residues. Trimming removed 1 base at V and 1 base at J, with 7 bases between. The germline V gene has CDR1 KGHSH and CDR2 LQKENI. The CDR3 spells CASSPRAQNTGELFF. The CDR3 region has the DNA TGTGCCAGCTCACCACGGGCCCAGAACACCGGGGAGCTGTTTTTT.

The CDR3 here is CSASNEQFF. The CDR3 bases are TGCAGTGCTAGCAATGAGCAGTTCTTC. This chain connects TRBV20-1 to TRBJ2-1; D not resolved. The CDR3 consists of 9 residues. Trimming took off 3 bases at V and 6 bases at J, with 0 bases between the two ends. Looked up from germline, CDR1 is DFQATT and CDR2 is SNEGSKA (reference sequence).

This chain uses TRBV19 with TRBJ1-5; D uncertain. The CDR3 runs 16 residues. V lost 5 bases and J 1 base, leaving 15 bases between the germline ends. The germline V gene encodes CDR1 LNHDA and CDR2 SQIVND (reference sequence). The CDR3 protein is CASSLFHRPSNQPQHF. The CDR3 DNA reads as TGTGCCAGTAGTCTTTTCCACCGGCCAAGCAATCAGCCCCAGCATTTT.

The CDR3 loop is CASSLTHQGLGYNEQFF. The CDR3 nucleotides read TGCGCCAGCAGCCTCACCCATCAGGGGCTGGGATACAATGAGCAGTTCTTC. The genes are TRBV5-1 and TRBJ2-1, with a possible D match to TRBD1 (6 bases). This CDR3 is built from 17 residues. Trimming left V 4 bases short and J 4 bases short, with 21 bases between. CDR1 is SGHRS and CDR2 is YFSETQ in the germline V gene.

V gene TRBV18 combines with J gene TRBJ1-1; D is uncertain. The CDR3 consists of 15 residues. Per the germline V gene, CDR1 is KGHSH and CDR2 is LQKENI. Trimming took 2 bases from V and 3 from J, leaving 13 bases between them. CDR3 DNA sequence: TGTGCCAGCTCACCATCCCCTAACGGGGACACTGAAGCTTTCTTT. This encodes CASSPSPNGDTEAFF.

This rearrangement joins TRBV11-2 to TRBJ1-5; D possibly corresponds to TRBD1 (6 bases). Germline V lookup: CDR1 SGHAT, CDR2 FQNNGV. The V end lost 3 bases, the J end lost 7 bases, and 10 bases lay between the germline ends. The CDR3 has 13 amino acids. The CDR3 nucleotides are TGTGCCAGCAGCTTGAGGGGGGAACAGCCCCAGCATTTT. Amino acids: CASSLRGEQPQHF.

This chain connects TRBV5-1 to TRBJ2-1, with D tentatively TRBD2 (6 bases). The CDR3 length is 17 residues. V lost 1 base to trimming and J lost 0 bases, with 14 bases between them. Germline V lookup: CDR1 SGHRS, CDR2 YFSETQ. In DNA form, the CDR3 reads TGCGCCAGCAGCTTGAGACCCGGGGGAAGCTCCTACAATGAGCAGTTCTTC. Protein product: CASSLRPGGSSYNEQFF.